This is a list of T cell receptor beta chains from one sample in a study of T-cell memory formation after mild COVID-19. TCRdb re-derived calls from the 5' RACE reads in MiXCR, one entry per CDR3 protein. The table includes 25,000 to 30,000 distinct CDR3 sequences, about 15% detected once. The sample comprised PBMCs or a T cell subset sorted from them (not recorded which). The receptors originated from an adult who had mild COVID-19 (a few samples of this study predate the infection). Cell type and time point are not known. Each CDR3 is given with its conserved first and last residue. Each record gives: V gene, J gene, D gene, clone size, CDR3 DNA, CDR3 protein. D genes are given only for firm matches. Size values are once, few and many counts, or a class for expanded clones, and some rows have none.

>TRBV18|TRBJ1-3|.|many
TGTGCCAGCTCTCCGACCGAGCCGGGAAACACCATATATTTT
CASSPTEPGNTIYF
>TRBV20-1|TRBJ1-3|.|many
TGCAGTGCGAGAGCTACGACGGCTGACTCTGGAAACACCATATATTTT
CSARATTADSGNTIYF
>TRBV12-3/TRBV12-4|TRBJ2-4|TRBD1|many
TGTGCCAGCGCCGAGACAGGGAGCGCCAAAAACATTCAGTACTTC
CASAETGSAKNIQYF
>TRBV12-3/TRBV12-4|TRBJ1-4|TRBD1|.
TGTGCCAGCAGCGGGGGACAGGGGTTAGCTAATGAAAAACTGTTTTTT
CASSGGQGLANEKLFF
>TRBV7-2|TRBJ1-6|.|many
TGTGCCAGCAGCTTATCAGGGCGCCAAAATTCACCCCTCCACTTT
CASSLSGRQNSPLHF
>TRBV7-2|TRBJ2-2|.|many
TGTGCCAGCAGCTTAACCCTGACCGGGGAGCTGTTTTTT
CASSLTLTGELFF
>TRBV4-3|TRBJ2-1|.|many
TGCGCCAGCAGCCAAGATAAAGCCAGAGAGCAGTTCTTC
CASSQDKAREQFF
>TRBV6-2/TRBV6-3|TRBJ2-7|TRBD2|many
TGTGCCAGCAGCCGACCTAGCGGGACTCTTTCCCACGAGCAGTACTTC
CASSRPSGTLSHEQYF
>TRBV28|TRBJ1-1|.|many
TGTGCCAGCAGTTCGTCAGGGGTTGAGGTGAACACTGAAGCTTTCTTT
CASSSSGVEVNTEAFF
>TRBV5-6|TRBJ1-1|.|.
TGTGCCAGCAGCTTGAATCGGGGCATGAACACTGAAGCTTTCTTT
CASSLNRGMNTEAFF
>TRBV20-1|TRBJ2-6|.|many
TGCAGTGCTAGGAAAGGGGGGGCTAACAACGTCCTGACTTTC
CSARKGGANNVLTF
>TRBV6-2/TRBV6-3|TRBJ2-1|TRBD2|many
TGTGCCAGCAGTTACGGGACTAGAGTCAGTGAGCAGTTCTTC
CASSYGTRVSEQFF
>TRBV6-2/TRBV6-3|TRBJ2-1|TRBD2|.
TGTGTCAGCAGTTACCCGTCCCGAGCTCCCACTGTAGCGGGAGGGCCGATCAGGCACAATGAGCAGTTCTTC
CVSSYPSRAPTVAGGPIRHNEQFF
>TRBV7-3|TRBJ1-1|.|few
TGTGCCAGCAGCCCGAACTACAAACTCGGCACTGAAGCTTTCTTT
CASSPNYKLGTEAFF
>TRBV14|TRBJ2-1|TRBD2|many
TGTGCCAGCAGCCAAGGACTAGCGGGGGTCTCCTACAATGAGCAGTTCTTC
CASSQGLAGVSYNEQFF
>TRBV5-1|TRBJ2-2|.|many
TGCGCCAGCAGCTTGGCGCAGAACCCGAACACCGGGGAGCTGTTTTTT
CASSLAQNPNTGELFF
>TRBV20-1|TRBJ2-7|.|many
TGCAGTGCTAGATCCGGGACGGCCTCCTACGAGCAGTACTTC
CSARSGTASYEQYF
>TRBV12-3/TRBV12-4|TRBJ2-1|.|many
TGTGCCAGCAGTCCCATAGACCATGCACTGTTCTTC
CASSPIDHALFF
>TRBV5-1|TRBJ2-3|.|many
TGCGCCAGCAGCTTGGTGGGTCCCGGACAGTCTATCACAGATACGCAGTATTTT
CASSLVGPGQSITDTQYF
>TRBV24-1|TRBJ1-2|TRBD1|.
TGTGCCACCAGTGATGGTGGACAGGGGCCGGCTTTCTATGGCTACACCTTC
CATSDGGQGPAFYGYTF
>TRBV3-1|TRBJ2-3|.|.
TGTGCCAGCAGCCAAGATCTTGGGGACCCTAGCACAGATACGCAGTATTTT
CASSQDLGDPSTDTQYF
>TRBV5-1|TRBJ2-7|.|medium-sized
TGCGCCAGCAGCGCCTTCTCCCTGGGACAACGAACCCCGGGGGAGCAGTACTTC
CASSAFSLGQRTPGEQYF
>TRBV20-1|TRBJ1-3|.|many
TGCAGTGCTAGAGAACAGGGCTCTGGAAACACCATATATTTT
CSAREQGSGNTIYF
>TRBV20-1|TRBJ1-5|TRBD1|many
TGCAGTGCTAGAGAGACTGCAGACAGGGCTCCAAATCAGCCCCAGCATTTT
CSARETADRAPNQPQHF
>TRBV7-9|TRBJ1-3|.|.
TGTGCCACCCACCAAGTAGGGATATATAACACCATATATTTT
CATHQVGIYNTIYF
>TRBV19|TRBJ1-1|TRBD1|many
TGTGCCAGTAGTCCGCAGGGTACGGGACAGGGCACTGAAGCTTTT
CASSPQGTGQGTEAF
>TRBV20-1|TRBJ2-1|.|many
TGCAGTGCTAGAGGCCAGTACAATGAGCAGTTCTTC
CSARGQYNEQFF
>TRBV7-2|TRBJ2-7|TRBD2|few
TGTGCCAGCAGCACCCTCGGGACTAGCGGGAGTATCCACGAGCAGTACTTC
CASSTLGTSGSIHEQYF
>TRBV29-1|TRBJ2-3|.|many
TGCAGCGTTCTGACGGCGACCGGCCGCGCGGTGCTAGATACGCAGTATTTT
CSVLTATGRAVLDTQYF
>TRBV29-1|TRBJ2-6|.|few
TGCAGCGTTGAACGGGACACCGACTCTGGGGCCAACGTCCTGACTTTC
CSVERDTDSGANVLTF
>TRBV5-4|TRBJ2-7|.|.
TGTGCCAGCAGCTCCTATGGGGACCGGGCCGCTGTCGATGTTGTCTTC
CASSSYGDRAAVDVVF